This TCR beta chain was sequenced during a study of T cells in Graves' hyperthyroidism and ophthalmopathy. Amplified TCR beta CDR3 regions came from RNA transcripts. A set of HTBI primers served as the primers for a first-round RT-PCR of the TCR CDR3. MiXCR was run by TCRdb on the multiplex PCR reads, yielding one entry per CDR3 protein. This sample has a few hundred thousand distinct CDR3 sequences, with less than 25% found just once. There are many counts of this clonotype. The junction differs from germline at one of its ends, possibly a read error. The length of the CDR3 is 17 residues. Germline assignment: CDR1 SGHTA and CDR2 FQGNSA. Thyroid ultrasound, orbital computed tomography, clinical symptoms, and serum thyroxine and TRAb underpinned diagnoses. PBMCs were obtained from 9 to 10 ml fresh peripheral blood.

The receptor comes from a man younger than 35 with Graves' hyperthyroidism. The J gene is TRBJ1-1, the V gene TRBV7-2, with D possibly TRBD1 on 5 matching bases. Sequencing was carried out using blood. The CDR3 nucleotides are TGTGCCAGCAGCCCTGTCGGGGGGAACCCCCTGAACGCTGAAGCTTTCTTT. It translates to CASSPVGGNPLNAEAFF.